Included here is one T cell receptor beta chain sequence, with context. Its antigen is as yet unknown. The germline V gene encodes CDR1 SGDLS and CDR2 YYNGEE. Trimming pared 3 bases from V and 10 bases from J, leaving 13 bases between. The length of the CDR3 is 13 residues. Some clones are missing from TCRdb's copy, which holds only in-frame ones; the method was immunoSEQ multiplex PCR. The table shows about 54,000 clones, with over 70% occurring only once. The data were obtained in a study of OX40 agonist ivuxolimab in advanced cancers. Study-wide background: Each dose-escalation patient presented with hepatocellular carcinoma, melanoma, renal cell or head and neck cancer. Partial responses were achieved by three patients: one hepatocellular carcinoma, two cutaneous melanoma.

Study results and caveats: Researchers did not establish what antigens the expanded peripheral T cells target.

This receptor was taken from an adult with an advanced solid tumor such as melanoma, head and neck, liver or kidney cancer. The chain uses TRBV9 and TRBJ1-4, with D possibly being TRBD1 (5 bases). Source: CD4+ or CD8+ T cells sorted from blood, taken in a trial of the OX40 agonist ivuxolimab. The CDR3 DNA is TGTGCCAGCAGCGAGCGGCCCCAGGGAAAACTGTTTTTT. It codes for CASSERPQGKLFF.